These 2 T cell receptor beta chains were all obtained from the same sample, sequenced in a study of graft-versus-host responses after intestinal transplantation. Antigens of these TCRs are unknown. Measured with immunoSEQ multiplex PCR; TCRdb has only the in-frame clones, and not every one. Among about 100,000 clones, 91% were seen once, and the ten largest hold more than 0.15%. The sequencing used unstimulated CD4+ T cells sorted from spleen or lymph node cells, collected before transplant. Source of these receptors: a human donor who was the organ donor for an intestinal transplant.

The V call is TRBV15, the J call TRBJ1-1; D possibly corresponds to TRBD1 (6 bases). Trimming pared 0 bases from V and 5 bases from J, leaving 19 bases between. CDR3 length: 17 residues. Germline-derived CDR1 and CDR2 are LNHNV and YYDKDF (reference sequence). In DNA, the CDR3 is TGTGCCACCAGCAGAGATCTACGACAGGCCCTGGGGACTGAAGCTTTCTTT. It translates to CATSRDLRQALGTEAFF.

In regard to this clone: Within the sample, other DNA sequences also encode this same CDR3. This chain joins TRBV7-9 and TRBJ1-2; D gene uncertain. The germline V gene has CDR1 SEHNR and CDR2 FQNEAQ (reference sequence). Between the trimmed V and J ends, which lost 1 base and 4 bases, there was a span of 10 bases. The CDR3 runs 14 residues. In DNA form, the CDR3 reads TGTGCCAGCAGCTTAGGTGGGCAGCCCTATGGCTACACCTTC. As protein: CASSLGGQPYGYTF.